One and the same sample provided the 2 T cell receptor beta chains below, sequenced in a study of cytomegalovirus exposure and HLA in healthy donors. PCR amplification relied on 60 Vbeta primers (plus 13 Jbeta primers). Some clones are missing from TCRdb's copy, which holds only in-frame ones; the method was immunoSEQ multiplex PCR. In the table there are about 160,000 clones, roughly 78% of which are singletons. Specimen: PBMCs. These receptors came from a man in his forties in good health and CMV-seronegative.

This clone has just a few counts. Here the CDR3 reads CASSLESGRNNEQFF. The CDR3 nucleotides are TGTGCCAGCAGCTTAGAGAGCGGGCGAAACAATGAGCAGTTCTTC. The rearrangement uses TRBV7-9 and TRBJ2-1, with TRBD2 as a possible D gene (6 bases). The germline CDR1 and CDR2 sequences are SEHNR and FQNEAQ (reference sequence). The V gene lost 1 base and the J gene lost 5 bases, with 12 bases spanning the gap. The CDR3 consists of 15 residues.

This chain connects TRBV7-8 to TRBJ2-1; 7 bases are shared with TRBD1. V lost 4 bases and J lost 2; bases outside the gene matches: 14. Germline V gene lookup returns CDR1 SGHVS and CDR2 FQNEAQ. This CDR3 is built from 18 residues. CDR3 DNA: TGTGCCAGCAGCTCGAAGGGACAGATACGAGCTACCTACAATGAGCAGTTCTTC. This gives the protein CASSSKGQIRATYNEQFF.